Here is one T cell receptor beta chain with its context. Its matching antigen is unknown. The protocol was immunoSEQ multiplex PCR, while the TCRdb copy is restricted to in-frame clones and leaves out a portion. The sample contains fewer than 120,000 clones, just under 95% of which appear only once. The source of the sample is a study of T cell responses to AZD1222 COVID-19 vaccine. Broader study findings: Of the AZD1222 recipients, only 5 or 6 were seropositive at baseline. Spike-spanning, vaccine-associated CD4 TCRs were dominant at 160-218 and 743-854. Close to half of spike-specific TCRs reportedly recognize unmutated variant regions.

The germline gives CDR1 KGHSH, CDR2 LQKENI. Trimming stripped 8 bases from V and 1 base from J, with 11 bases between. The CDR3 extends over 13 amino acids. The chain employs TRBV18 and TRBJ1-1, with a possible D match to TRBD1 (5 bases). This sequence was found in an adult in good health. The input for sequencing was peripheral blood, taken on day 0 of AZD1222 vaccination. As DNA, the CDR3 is TGTGCCAGCCAAACAGGACGGAACACTGAAGCTTTCTTT. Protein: CASQTGRNTEAFF.